The next 10 T cell receptor beta chains were all read from a single sample in a study of shared clonotypes between healthy human individuals. Libraries were prepared by immunoSEQ multiplex PCR; TCRdb keeps only in-frame clonotypes and omits some of them. The sample holds hundreds of thousands of clones, about three quarters seen once. The sequencing input was memory CD4+ T cells sorted from blood. Noted subset: CD45RA-negative fraction. The receptor set was obtained from a woman between 25 and 40 years old in good health.

Of note for this clone: Other DNA variants within this sample encode the same CDR3. The chain employs TRBV28 and TRBJ2-7, with a possible D match to TRBD1 (6 bases). Trimming took off 1 base at V and 3 bases at J, with 10 bases between the two ends. Germline CDR1 reads MDHEN; CDR2 reads SYDVKM. This CDR3 contains 14 residues. The CDR3 DNA is TGTGCCAGCAGTTTATCAGGGGCGGGCTACGAGCAGTACTTC. It encodes CASSLSGAGYEQYF.

On this clone itself: This specimen includes other DNA sequences encoding the same CDR3. The CDR3 DNA reads as TGTGCCAGCAGCTCCGGACAGGGGTATCAGCCCCAGCATTTT. Its translation is CASSSGQGYQPQHF. This rearrangement joins TRBV11-2 to TRBJ1-5; 9 bases match TRBD1. The germline V gene encodes CDR1 SGHAT and CDR2 FQNNGV. Trimming took 4 bases from V and 5 from J; bases not matched to a gene: 3. The CDR3 has 14 residues.

The chain uses TRBV18 and TRBJ2-1, with 7 bases fitting TRBD1. Losses at the gene ends were 5 bases for V and 4 bases for J; bases not matched to a gene: 8. Germline assignment: CDR1 KGHSH and CDR2 LQKENI. This CDR3 spans 15 amino acids. In DNA, the CDR3 is TGTGCCAGCTCATCCGGACAGGACCATTACAATGAGCAGTTCTTC. It translates to CASSSGQDHYNEQFF.

This chain connects TRBV7-9 to TRBJ1-1; D call uncertain. Trimming pared 6 bases from V and 7 bases from J, leaving 12 bases between. CDR3 size: 12 residues. The germline V gene has CDR1 SEHNR and CDR2 FQNEAQ (reference sequence). The CDR3 DNA sequence: TGTGCCAGCAGGCCTGACAAGGTTGAAGCTTTCTTT. Protein sequence: CASRPDKVEAFF.

The chain is built from TRBV4-1 and TRBJ2-7; no clear D. The CDR3 is 11 amino acids. The V end lost 0 bases, the J end lost 11 bases, and 8 bases lay between the germline ends. CDR1 and CDR2 from the germline V gene are MGHRA and YSYEKL. CDR3 in DNA: TGCGCCAGCAGCCAAGATCTACAGAAGTACTTC. It yields the protein CASSQDLQKYF.

As concerns this clone: This sample also contains other DNA sequences that code for the same CDR3. The V call is TRBV4-2, the J call TRBJ1-2; no clear D gene. V was clipped by 1 base and J by 2 bases, with 8 bases between them. This CDR3 is built from 14 residues. CDR1 is LGHNA, CDR2 YNFKEQ, per germline. The CDR3 here is CASSQGTENYGYTF. CDR3 in DNA: TGTGCCAGCAGCCAAGGAACGGAAAACTATGGCTACACCTTC.

The chain uses TRBV28 and TRBJ2-2, with D possibly called TRBD1 or TRBD2 (5 bases each). Trimming cost V 5 bases and J 4 bases, with 14 bases left between them. In germline, CDR1 is MDHEN, CDR2 SYDVKM. The CDR3 has 15 amino acids. The CDR3 DNA sequence: TGTGCCAGCAGTCCCCGGACTGACAGCACCGGGGAGCTGTTTTTT. Its protein is CASSPRTDSTGELFF.

The CDR3: CASEGREGSYNEQFF. For the CDR3, the DNA is TGTGCCAGTGAAGGCAGGGAGGGGTCCTACAATGAGCAGTTCTTC. V usage is TRBV19 and J usage is TRBJ2-1, with TRBD2 matching over 7 bases. Germline-derived CDR1 and CDR2 are LNHDA and SQIVND (reference sequence). The CDR3 loop spans 15 amino acids. V lost 8 bases, J lost 1 base, and 8 bases stayed unmatched.

This rearrangement joins TRBV6-5 to TRBJ1-1; possibly TRBD1 for D (5 bases). Germline lookup yields CDR1 MNHEY and CDR2 SVGAGI. The CDR3 has 15 residues. Trimming took 5 bases from V and 3 from J, leaving 16 bases between them. CDR3 bases: TGTGCCAGCAGTCGAGACTACATGGGGGACACTGAAGCTTTCTTT. It yields the protein CASSRDYMGDTEAFF.

The gene calls are TRBV10-3 and TRBJ1-1; 10 bases fit TRBD1. The CDR3 sequence is 13 residues long. Germline loops: CDR1 ENHRY, CDR2 SYGVKD. V lost 7 bases and J lost 6; bases outside the gene matches: 5. The CDR3 nucleotides read TGTGCCATCACCTCCGGGACAGGGGCTGAAGCTTTCTTT. It encodes CAITSGTGAEAFF.